This record concerns one TCR beta chain sequence. The antigen is undetermined. Amplification used 60 Vbeta primers and 13 Jbeta primers. Repertoires were generated with immunoSEQ multiplex PCR, while TCRdb's copy carries only in-frame clones and drops some. The sample holds 200,000 to 250,000 clones, roughly 90% seen once. These data come from a study of cytomegalovirus exposure and HLA in healthy donors. Study-wide results and limits: The study reported that TCR beta sequences accurately predicted HLA-A and HLA-B alleles in most subjects. Fewer than 20,000 TCR beta sequences were associated with HLA alleles at 0.05 false discovery rate in a later analysis.

Trimming stripped 0 bases from V and 5 bases from J, with 8 bases between. Germline V gene data show CDR1 as SGDLS and CDR2 as YYNGEE. This CDR3 has 13 residues. The sequence was obtained from a woman between 18 and 29 years old in good health and CMV-seronegative. The chain recombines TRBV9 with TRBJ2-5; D gene uncertain. The sample consisted of PBMCs. The CDR3 DNA reads as TGTGCCAGCAGCGTAGTAGGAGACGAGACCCAGTACTTC. Amino acids: CASSVVGDETQYF. The whole variable domain, remainder taken from reference TRBV9 and TRBJ2-5, is DSGVTQTPKHLITATGQRVTLRCSPRSGDLSVYWYQQSLDQGLQFLIQYYNGEERAKGNILERFSAQQFPDLHSELNLSSLELGDSALYFCASSVVGDETQYFGPGTRLLVL.